What follows are 21 T cell receptor beta chains derived from one specimen sequenced in a study of cytomegalovirus exposure and HLA in healthy donors. The primer mix had 60 Vbeta and 13 Jbeta primers. The data were produced by immunoSEQ multiplex PCR, yet TCRdb's version contains in-frame clones alone and is incomplete. The sample shows about 86,000 clones, more than 70% of them seen only once. The material sequenced was PBMCs. These receptors came from a male donor in good health and CMV-seropositive.

The V and J genes are TRBV29-1 and TRBJ2-7; perhaps TRBD1 as D (6 bases). Germline assignment: CDR1 SQVTM and CDR2 ANQGSEA. This CDR3 is built from 13 residues. Trimming took 4 bases from V and 5 from J, leaving 15 bases between them. This CDR3 reads CSVGWGRNHEQYF. For the CDR3, the DNA is TGCAGCGTTGGTTGGGGGCGCAACCACGAGCAGTACTTC.

This chain uses TRBV7-9 with TRBJ2-1; TRBD2 agrees at 11 bases. CDR3 size: 14 residues. With V trimmed by 5 bases and J by 9 bases, 6 bases remained unmatched. CDR1 SEHNR and CDR2 FQNEAQ come from the germline V gene (reference sequence). The CDR3 protein is CASSVAGLAAEQFF. The CDR3 DNA sequence: TGTGCCAGCAGCGTCGCGGGACTAGCGGCTGAGCAGTTCTTC.

The chain combines TRBV20-1 with TRBJ2-7; D is undetermined. Germline assignment: CDR1 DFQATT and CDR2 SNEGSKA (reference sequence). The germline V and J ends were trimmed by 5 bases and 5 bases, with 10 bases remaining between them. This CDR3 spans 11 amino acids. The CDR3 spells CSAEGGHEQYF. CDR3 in DNA: TGCAGTGCTGAAGGTGGGCACGAGCAGTACTTC.

The V and J genes are TRBV5-1 and TRBJ2-2; TRBD2 matches at 7 bases. V was pared by 0 bases and J by 4 bases, with 6 bases of the junction left unmatched. Germline V gives CDR1 SGHRS, CDR2 YFSETQ. This CDR3 spans 16 amino acids. The CDR3 loop is CASSLVAGDSTGELFF. The CDR3 coding sequence is TGCGCCAGCAGCTTGGTTGCGGGAGATAGCACCGGGGAGCTGTTTTTT.

J is TRBJ1-5 and V is TRBV19; D is possibly TRBD1 (5 bases). The CDR3 covers 13 residues. Germline V gene lookup returns CDR1 LNHDA and CDR2 SQIVND (reference sequence). V shed 11 bases and J shed 7 bases, with 18 bases lying between them. The CDR3 nucleotides read TGTGCCCCCACGGGGAGGGGAGGGCAGCCCCAGCATTTT. It encodes CAPTGRGGQPQHF. Complete variable domain (other parts from reference TRBV19 and TRBJ1-5): DGGITQSPKYLFRKEGQNVTLSCEQNLNHDAMYWYRQDPGQGLRLIYYSQIVNDFQKGDIAEGYSVSREKKESFPLTVTSAQKNPTAFYLCAPTGRGGQPQHFGDGTRLSIL.

Worth noting for this clone: At one of its ends the junction is not consistent with the germline gene, which may arise from a read error. V and J are TRBV28 and TRBJ1-2; TRBD1 aligns across 7 bases. This CDR3 spans 17 amino acids. Germline V gene data show CDR1 as MDHEN and CDR2 as SYDVKM. DNA for the CDR3: TGTGTCAGCAGTTTCGAAAGAATAGGGGGCCTTAACTATGGCTACACCTTC. Its protein product is CVSSFERIGGLNYGYTF.

The chain carries TRBV5-5 and TRBJ1-1, with D unresolved. Germline CDR1 is SGHKS and CDR2 is YYEKEE (reference sequence). The CDR3 loop spans 15 amino acids. Between the trimmed V and J ends, which lost 0 bases and 2 bases, there was a span of 11 bases. DNA of the CDR3: TGTGCCAGCAGCTTGGTAGTGCCCGCCAACACTGAAGCTTTCTTT. Translation: CASSLVVPANTEAFF.

The genes are TRBV30 and TRBJ2-3, with D perhaps TRBD2 (5 bases). V was clipped by 0 bases and J by 4 bases, with 8 bases between them. The CDR3 runs 13 residues. Germline V gene data show CDR1 as GTSNPN and CDR2 as SVGIG (reference sequence). The CDR3 region has the DNA TGTGCCTGGAGTGTACTAGTGGCAGATACGCAGTATTTT. This encodes CAWSVLVADTQYF.

This chain connects TRBV25-1 to TRBJ2-1; D gene unclear. The CDR3 has 13 amino acids. The V gene's germline CDR1 is MGHDK and CDR2 SYGVNS. Between the trimmed V and J ends, which lost 6 bases and 0 bases, there was a span of 6 bases. The CDR3 loop is CASSFSSYNEQFF. CDR3 nucleotides: TGTGCCAGCAGCTTCAGCTCCTACAATGAGCAGTTCTTC.

This clone showed up just once. The rearrangement uses TRBV27 and TRBJ2-2; TRBD1 matches 10 bases. There are 15 residues in the CDR3. V gave up 7 bases and J gave up 3 bases; unmatched junction bases: 5. CDR1 and CDR2 from the germline V gene are MNHEY and SMNVEV (reference sequence). CDR3 region: CASTPGQGYTGELFF. CDR3 DNA sequence: TGTGCCAGCACCCCGGGACAGGGGTACACCGGGGAGCTGTTTTTT.

This clone was seen more than once but under ten times. The gene calls are TRBV5-1 and TRBJ1-1, with 8 bases matching TRBD1. Per the germline V gene, CDR1 is SGHRS and CDR2 is YFSETQ. The CDR3 sequence is 15 residues long. V was pared by 5 bases and J by 3 bases, with 9 bases of the junction left unmatched. CDR3 DNA sequence: TGCGCCAGCAGTCATACAGGGGGAGCGGACACTGAAGCTTTCTTT. Amino acids: CASSHTGGADTEAFF.

The chain combines TRBV5-1 with TRBJ1-1, with 7 bases aligning to TRBD1. V gave up 4 bases and J gave up 0 bases; unmatched junction bases: 3. The CDR3 has 14 residues. Germline CDR1 and CDR2: SGHRS and YFSETQ. The CDR3 sequence: CASSLTGMNTEAFF. The CDR3 coding sequence is TGCGCCAGCAGCCTGACAGGGATGAACACTGAAGCTTTCTTT.

The chain employs TRBV5-3 and TRBJ2-1; the match to TRBD2 covers 9 bases. TRBV5-3 is recorded as an ORF, its role being uncertain. V lost 4 bases to trimming and J lost 7 bases; unmatched junction nucleotides: 15. CDR3 size: 17 residues. The CDR3, as DNA: TGTGCCAGAAGCCTCTTTATCCGCGGGACTAGCTGTAATGAGCAGTTCTTC. It is translated as CARSLFIRGTSCNEQFF.

The gene calls are TRBV28 and TRBJ1-1, with 9 bases aligning to TRBD1. Germline values: CDR1 MDHEN, CDR2 SYDVKM. V shed 5 bases and J 0 bases; nucleotides not matched to a gene: 4. The length of the CDR3 is 15 residues. CDR3 DNA sequence: TGTGCCAGCAGTCCCCGGGACAGGGTGAACACTGAAGCTTTCTTT. Protein product: CASSPRDRVNTEAFF.

This clone was detected once. V and J are TRBV15 and TRBJ2-3; TRBD2 agrees at 7 bases. V gave up 4 bases and J gave up 4 bases; unmatched junction bases: 11. There are 16 residues in the CDR3. CDR1 and CDR2 from the germline V gene are LNHNV and YYDKDF (reference sequence). CDR3 in amino acids: CATSNSSGRGSDTQYF. In nucleotides, the CDR3 is TGTGCCACCAGCAATTCGTCGGGGAGGGGCTCAGATACGCAGTATTTT.

The chain recombines TRBV30 with TRBJ2-1, with D possibly being TRBD2 (6 bases). This CDR3 region has 18 residues. Looked up from germline, CDR1 is GTSNPN and CDR2 is SVGIG (reference sequence). V gave up 1 base and J gave up 0 bases, with 19 bases separating them. CDR3 sequence: CAWSAGYGSPRSYNEQFF. CDR3 nucleotides: TGTGCCTGGAGTGCAGGGTACGGGAGCCCTCGCTCCTACAATGAGCAGTTCTTC.

Only a few counts were recorded for this clone. The V gene is TRBV28, the J gene TRBJ1-3, with 9 positions matching TRBD1. The CDR3 loop spans 15 amino acids. Germline V gene sequence: CDR1 MDHEN, CDR2 SYDVKM. Trimming cost V 3 bases and J 1 base; bases outside gene matches: 1. The chain's CDR3 is CASSLGTGSGNTIYF. The CDR3 DNA reads as TGTGCCAGCAGTTTGGGGACAGGGTCTGGAAACACCATATATTTT.

The CDR3 DNA reads as TGTGCCAGCAGCCCAGGGTGGACAGGGGGGGCCCCTGGGGCCAACGTCCTGACTTTC. Translating it yields CASSPGWTGGAPGANVLTF. This chain connects TRBV5-4 to TRBJ2-6, with 10 bases that match TRBD1. The length of the CDR3 is 19 residues. The ends lost 4 bases at V and 2 bases at J; junction bases unmatched: 12. Germline assignment: CDR1 SGHNT and CDR2 YYREEE (reference sequence).

The V and J genes are TRBV28 and TRBJ2-7; D is possibly TRBD2 (6 bases). CDR1 and CDR2 from the germline V gene are MDHEN and SYDVKM. Trimming took off 6 bases at V and 2 bases at J, with 11 bases between the two ends. This CDR3 is built from 13 residues. This CDR3 is CASRPGLTYEQYF. In nucleotides, the CDR3 is TGTGCCAGCAGGCCGGGACTTACCTACGAGCAGTACTTC. Drawing the rest from reference TRBV28 and TRBJ2-7, the complete variable domain is DVKVTQSSRYLVKRTGEKVFLECVQDMDHENMFWYRQDPGLGLRLIYFSYDVKMKEKGDIPEGYSVSREKKERFSLILESASTNQTSMYLCASRPGLTYEQYFGPGTRLTVT.

The chain links TRBV5-4 to TRBJ2-1; 12 bases line up with TRBD2. The ends lost 1 base at V and 5 bases at J; junction bases unmatched: 7. Germline CDR1 SGHNT, CDR2 YYREEE (reference sequence). This CDR3 spans 17 amino acids. DNA of the CDR3: TGTGCCAGCAGCTTGTTCAGGGGACTAGCGGGCCACAATGAGCAGTTCTTC. Encoded protein: CASSLFRGLAGHNEQFF. The full variable domain, in which reference TRBV5-4 and TRBJ2-1 provide the parts outside the CDR3, is ETGVTQSPTHLIKTRGQQVTLRCSSQSGHNTVSWYQQALGQGPQFIFQYYREEENGRGNFPPRFSGLQFPNYSSELNVNALELDDSALYLCASSLFRGLAGHNEQFFGPGTRLTVL.

The gene calls are TRBV5-1 and TRBJ2-1, with 7 bases lining up with TRBD2. CDR1 is SGHRS and CDR2 is YFSETQ in the germline V gene. The junction had 18 bases not matched to a gene; V was cut back by 0 bases and J by 12 bases. The CDR3 loop spans 17 amino acids. CDR3 amino acids: CASSLESLAAAPGGQFF. As DNA, the CDR3 is TGCGCCAGCAGCTTGGAAAGTCTTGCGGCCGCACCGGGGGGGCAGTTCTTC.